A single sample is the source of the 11 T cell receptor beta chains below, sequenced in a study of beta chain features in type 1 diabetes. What these receptors recognize is not known. The whole isolated RNA underwent reverse transcription, so sequencing captured expressed TCRB transcripts. Here immunoSEQ multiplex PCR was the method, and the copy in TCRdb shows in-frame clones only, minus some. The table shows some 330,000 clones, with around an eighth occurring only once. General observations from the study: Moderately but significantly shorter TCRB CDR3s were found in Type 1 diabetes patients in all four CD4+ subsets.

Material for sequencing was naive CD4+ T cells from blood. These receptors all stem from a young woman with type 1 diabetes.

The rearrangement joins TRBV7-9 to TRBJ2-4, with D unresolved. V lost 5 bases, J lost 6 bases, and 11 bases lay in between. CDR1 and CDR2 from the germline V gene are SEHNR and FQNEAQ (reference sequence). CDR3 length: 13 residues. The CDR3 DNA follows: TGTGCCAGCAGCCAGAACAGTAGAAACATTCAGTACTTC. It yields the protein CASSQNSRNIQYF.

There are a few counts of this clone. The V call is TRBV7-9, the J call TRBJ1-1; D not certain. The germline V and J ends were trimmed by 7 bases and 10 bases, with 13 bases remaining between them. The CDR3 has 11 residues. Looked up from germline, CDR1 is SEHNR and CDR2 is FQNEAQ (reference sequence). DNA of the CDR3: TGTGCCAGCACCCTACTCGGGAGAGCTTTCTTT. Encoded protein: CASTLLGRAFF.

This clone was observed a few times. The V call is TRBV27, the J call TRBJ1-1; D uncertain. This CDR3 is built from 13 residues. CDR1 and CDR2 from the germline V gene are MNHEY and SMNVEV (reference sequence). The V gene lost 6 bases and the J gene lost 4 bases, with 12 bases spanning the gap. This chain's CDR3 is CASRQLESTEAFF. The CDR3 nucleotides read TGTGCCAGCAGGCAACTCGAGAGCACTGAAGCTTTCTTT.

The CDR3 loop reads CASSGLAGGYNEQFF. The CDR3 DNA sequence: TGTGCCAGCAGCGGTCTAGCGGGAGGATACAATGAGCAGTTCTTC. The chain couples TRBV2 to TRBJ2-1, with TRBD2 identical over 11 bases. The CDR3 runs 15 residues. CDR1 is SNHLY, CDR2 FYNNEI, per germline. V shed 6 bases and J 4 bases; nucleotides not matched to a gene: 5.

The table lists this clone with a few counts. This rearrangement joins TRBV9 to TRBJ2-1, with TRBD2 as a possible D gene (5 bases). The V gene lost 3 bases and the J gene lost 0 bases, with 13 bases spanning the gap. From germline, CDR1 is SGDLS and CDR2 YYNGEE. The CDR3 totals 16 residues. The CDR3 loop is CASSALLDSSYNEQFF. The DNA for the CDR3 is TGTGCCAGCAGCGCCTTACTAGATAGCTCCTACAATGAGCAGTTCTTC.

The chain has TRBV15 and TRBJ1-4, with 9 bases lining up with TRBD1. Germline V lookup: CDR1 LNHNV, CDR2 YYDKDF (reference sequence). The CDR3 covers 14 residues. With V trimmed by 4 bases and J by 8 bases, 5 bases remained unmatched. As DNA, the CDR3 is TGTGCCACCAGCAAGGGACAGGGTGGAGAAAAACTGTTTTTT. Translating gives CATSKGQGGEKLFF. The full variable domain, completed using reference TRBV15 and TRBJ1-4, is DAMVIQNPRYQVTQFGKPVTLSCSQTLNHNVMYWYQQKSSQAPKLLFHYYDKDFNNEADTPDNFQSRRPNTSFCFLDIRSPGLGDTAMYLCATSKGQGGEKLFFGSGTQLSVL.

This clone was counted between two and nine times. The genes are TRBV30 and TRBJ1-4; D is possibly TRBD1 (6 bases). Germline values: CDR1 GTSNPN, CDR2 SVGIG (reference sequence). Trimming left V 8 bases short and J 7 bases short, with 17 bases between. The CDR3 has 13 residues. CDR3 region: CAGHRDMREKLFF. The DNA for the CDR3 is TGTGCCGGACACCGGGACATGCGTGAAAAACTGTTTTTT.

This chain joins TRBV5-4 and TRBJ2-3; TRBD1 aligns across 7 bases. The CDR3 totals 14 residues. CDR1 and CDR2 (germline): SGHNT, YYREEE (reference sequence). The V segment lost 3 bases and the J segment 0 bases; nucleotides outside the gene matches: 1. The CDR3, as DNA: TGTGCCAGCAGCTCACAGGGGAGCACAGATACGCAGTATTTT. It is translated as CASSSQGSTDTQYF.

The chain combines TRBV10-3 with TRBJ2-1; 9 bases match TRBD2. Trimming removed 9 bases from V and 4 bases from J; junction bases left unmatched: 10. The CDR3 contains 15 residues. In germline, CDR1 is ENHRY, CDR2 SYGVKD. CDR3 nucleotides: TGTGCCATGAAAGGTAGCGGGAGTACGTACAATGAGCAGTTCTTC. Residues: CAMKGSGSTYNEQFF.

The CDR3: CASSVKKNGDTQYF. CDR3 DNA sequence: TGTGCCAGCAGCGTAAAGAAGAACGGGGATACGCAGTATTTT. The chain carries TRBV9 and TRBJ2-3, with unresolved D. The CDR3 spans 14 residues. V dropped 1 base and J dropped 6 bases, with 12 bases sitting between them. The germline CDR1 and CDR2 sequences are SGDLS and YYNGEE.

This clone was found a few times. This sequence joins TRBV7-9 and TRBJ1-5; D is perhaps TRBD1 (5 bases). The germline gives CDR1 SEHNR, CDR2 FQNEAQ (reference sequence). Trimming stripped 6 bases from V and 3 bases from J, with 15 bases between. The CDR3 covers 15 residues. The CDR3 protein is CASSLGRANNQPQHF. The DNA for the CDR3 is TGTGCCAGCAGTTTGGGCAGGGCTAACAATCAGCCCCAGCATTTT.